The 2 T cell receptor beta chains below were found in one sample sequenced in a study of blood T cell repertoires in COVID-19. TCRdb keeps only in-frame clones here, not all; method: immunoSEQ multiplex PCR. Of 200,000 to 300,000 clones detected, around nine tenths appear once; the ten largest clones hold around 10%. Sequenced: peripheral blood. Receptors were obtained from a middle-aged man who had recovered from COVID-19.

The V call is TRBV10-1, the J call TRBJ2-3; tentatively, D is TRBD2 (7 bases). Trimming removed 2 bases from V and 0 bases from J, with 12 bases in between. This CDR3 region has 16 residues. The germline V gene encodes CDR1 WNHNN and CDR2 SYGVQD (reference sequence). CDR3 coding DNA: TGCGCCAGCAGTGAGCGCGGGGGCCTAAGCACAGATACGCAGTATTTT. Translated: CASSERGGLSTDTQYF.

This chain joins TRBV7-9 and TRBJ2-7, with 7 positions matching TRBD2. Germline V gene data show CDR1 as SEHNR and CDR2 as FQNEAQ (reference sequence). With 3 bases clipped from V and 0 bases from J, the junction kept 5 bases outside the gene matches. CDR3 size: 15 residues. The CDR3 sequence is CASSFTPSGSYEQYF. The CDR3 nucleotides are TGTGCCAGCAGCTTCACCCCTAGCGGCTCCTACGAGCAGTACTTC.